A selection of T cell receptor beta chains follows, all from one sample in a study of blood T cells in healthy people across ages. TCRdb processed the 5' RACE reads anew with MiXCR; each CDR3 protein has one entry. The repertoire holds 600,000 to 800,000 distinct CDR3 sequences, with about 21% as singletons. Material: blood. The receptor set was obtained from a man aged 70-80 years in good health. Both conserved end residues are part of each CDR3. A D gene is named only where the DNA matches it firmly. Clone size is stated in some rows and not others, as once, few, many or a class when expanded.

clone_size,d_call,v_call,j_call,cdr3_nt,cdr3_aa
-,TRBD1,TRBV5-1,TRBJ1-6,TGCGCCAGCAGCTCCCGGGACAGAAATTCACCCCTCCACTTT,CASSSRDRNSPLHF
few,-,TRBV7-2,TRBJ2-7,TGTGCCAGCAGCTTAAGTCCAGGGGTGGCCTACGAGCAGTACTTC,CASSLSPGVAYEQYF
few,TRBD2,TRBV7-2,TRBJ2-3,TGTGCCAGCAGCTTAGGTCTAGCGGGAGGCACTACGCAGTATTTT,CASSLGLAGGTTQYF
-,TRBD1,TRBV3-1,TRBJ2-7,TGTGCCAGCAGCCAGGACACAGGGGTCGGCTACGAGCAGTACTTC,CASSQDTGVGYEQYF
few,TRBD2,TRBV24-1,TRBJ2-5,TGTGCCACCAGTCCGGGAGGGCCTGTAGAGACCCAGTACTTC,CATSPGGPVETQYF
-,TRBD2,TRBV2,TRBJ2-3,TGTGCCAGCAGTAGACTGGGGACTACTTACACAGATACGCAGTATTTT,CASSRLGTTYTDTQYF
-,-,TRBV7-2,TRBJ2-5,TGTGCCAGCAGCTTAGAAGGGACGGGGGCCGAGACCCAGTACTTC,CASSLEGTGAETQYF
-,-,TRBV27,TRBJ2-7,TGTGCCAGCAGTCTCAAACGAGATTACGAGCAGTACTTC,CASSLKRDYEQYF
-,-,TRBV5-5,TRBJ1-5,TGTGCCAGCCTGACCAACCCTTCGGATCAGCCCCAGCATTTT,CASLTNPSDQPQHF
-,-,TRBV14,TRBJ2-7,TGTGCCAGCAGCCAAGCCCTAGCGACCTACGAGCAGTACTTC,CASSQALATYEQYF